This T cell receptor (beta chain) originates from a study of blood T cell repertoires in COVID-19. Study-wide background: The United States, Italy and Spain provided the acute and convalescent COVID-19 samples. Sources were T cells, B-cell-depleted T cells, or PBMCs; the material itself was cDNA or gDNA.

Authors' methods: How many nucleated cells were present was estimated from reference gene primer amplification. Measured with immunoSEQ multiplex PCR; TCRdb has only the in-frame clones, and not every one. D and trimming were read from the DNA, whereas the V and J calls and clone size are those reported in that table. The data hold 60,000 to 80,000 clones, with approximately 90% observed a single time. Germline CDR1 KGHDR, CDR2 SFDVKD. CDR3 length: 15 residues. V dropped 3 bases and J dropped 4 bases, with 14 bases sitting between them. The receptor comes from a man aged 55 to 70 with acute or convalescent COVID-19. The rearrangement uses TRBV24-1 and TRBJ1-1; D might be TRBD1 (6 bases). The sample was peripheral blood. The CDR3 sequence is CATSDDDPGATEAFF. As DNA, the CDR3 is TGTGCCACCAGTGATGATGACCCAGGGGCCACTGAAGCTTTCTTT.